A single sample gave rise to the 32 T cell receptor beta chains below, sequenced in a study of beta chain features in type 1 diabetes. The entirety of the isolated RNA underwent reverse transcription, so expressed TCRB transcripts were sequenced. Clones were sequenced by immunoSEQ multiplex PCR, and TCRdb holds only the in-frame ones, with some missing. This table has around 430,000 clones, approximately 30% appearing once. The sequencing sample was made of naive CD4+ T cells from blood. The receptors stem from a man between 18 and 35 years old in good health.

The chain combines TRBV7-2 with TRBJ2-5, with TRBD2 matching over 8 bases. The V and J ends lost 5 bases and 5 bases, in that order; junction bases with no gene match: 10. Germline V gene sequence: CDR1 SGHTA, CDR2 FQGNSA. The CDR3 totals 15 residues. CDR3 region: CASSVSGTRGETQYF. CDR3 sequence (DNA): TGTGCCAGCAGCGTATCCGGGACTAGGGGCGAGACCCAGTACTTC.

This clone was recorded only once. The chain carries TRBV21-1 and TRBJ2-5; the listed D gene, TRBD2, was not tested against the DNA. TRBV21-1 is noted as a pseudogene. The CDR3 has 17 residues. This CDR3 is CASSKGAGTSGRQTQYF. The CDR3 coding sequence is TGTGCCAGCAGCAAAGGCGCCGGGACTAGCGGGAGGCAGACCCAGTACTTC.

The chain couples TRBV7-2 to TRBJ2-2; no reliable D call. The germline CDR1 and CDR2 sequences are SGHTA and FQGNSA. V dropped 4 bases and J dropped 7 bases, with 7 bases sitting between them. CDR3 length equals 12 residues. The CDR3, as DNA: TGTGCCAGCAGCTCCATCTACGGGGAGCTGTTTTTT. Its translation is CASSSIYGELFF.

The chain links TRBV7-9 to TRBJ2-1; D is uncertain. Trimming cost V 2 bases and J 10 bases, with 9 bases left between them. The CDR3 sequence is 12 residues long. Germline V CDR1 and CDR2: SEHNR, FQNEAQ (reference sequence). DNA for the CDR3: TGTGCCAGCAGCTTATTCCTACAGGAGCAGTTCTTC. Protein: CASSLFLQEQFF.

This clone showed up just a few times. The chain employs TRBV10-3 and TRBJ2-3; D perhaps matches TRBD2 (6 bases). This CDR3 spans 14 amino acids. Germline CDR1 ENHRY, CDR2 SYGVKD. The germline V and J ends were trimmed by 10 bases and 1 base, with 15 bases remaining between them. CDR3 amino acids: CANGLGGGTDTQYF. CDR3 bases: TGTGCCAACGGACTGGGGGGTGGCACAGATACGCAGTATTTT.

The chain uses TRBV7-2 and TRBJ2-7; unclear D gene. The CDR3 spans 15 residues. Trimming removed 3 bases from V and 2 bases from J, with 14 bases in between. Per germline, CDR1 SGHTA and CDR2 FQGNSA. This chain's CDR3 is CASSLYRVGTYEQYF. The CDR3 region has the DNA TGTGCCAGCAGCTTGTACCGGGTCGGCACCTACGAGCAGTACTTC.

This clone was seen a handful of times. Within the sample, other DNA sequences also encode this same CDR3. The chain is built from TRBV29-1 and TRBJ1-1; TRBD1 agrees at 8 bases. Looked up from germline, CDR1 is SQVTM and CDR2 is ANQGSEA. The CDR3 extends over 13 amino acids. The V and J ends lost 6 bases and 1 base, in that order; junction bases with no gene match: 4. CDR3: CSVDRGANTEAFF. The DNA of the CDR3 is TGCAGCGTCGACAGGGGTGCGAACACTGAAGCTTTCTTT.

This sequence joins TRBV7-2 and TRBJ1-5; D unclear. Germline V gives CDR1 SGHTA, CDR2 FQGNSA. The CDR3 covers 13 residues. V was clipped by 5 bases and J by 5 bases, with 10 bases between them. DNA for the CDR3: TGTGCCAGCAGCGAAACAAGGGATCAGCCCCAGCATTTT. Protein: CASSETRDQPQHF.

This clone came up once. This chain links TRBV5-1 with TRBJ2-5; 7 bases line up with TRBD2. CDR3 length: 14 residues. CDR1 and CDR2 from the germline V gene are SGHRS and YFSETQ. V trimming: 3 bases; J trimming: 7 bases; junction bases outside the gene matches: 9. CDR3 residues: CASSSPSTGGTQYF. CDR3 DNA sequence: TGCGCCAGCAGCTCCCCCTCGACGGGGGGGACCCAGTACTTC. Using reference TRBV5-1 and TRBJ2-5 for the parts outside the CDR3, the full variable domain is KAGVTQTPRYLIKTRGQQVTLSCSPISGHRSVSWYQQTPGQGLQFLFEYFSETQRNKGNFPGRFSGRQFSNSRSEMNVSTLELGDSALYLCASSSPSTGGTQYFGPGTRLLVL.

The chain employs TRBV18 and TRBJ2-5; the D gene is possibly TRBD1 (6 bases). Trimming left V 7 bases short and J 5 bases short, with 14 bases between. This CDR3 is 13 amino acids long. Germline V lookup: CDR1 KGHSH, CDR2 LQKENI. CDR3 nucleotide sequence: TGTGCCAGCTACCGAGGGGGTACGGAGACCCAGTACTTC. It specifies CASYRGGTETQYF. Full variable domain (missing parts from reference TRBV18 and TRBJ2-5): NAGVMQNPRHLVRRRGQEARLRCSPMKGHSHVYWYRQLPEEGLKFMVYLQKENIIDESGMPKERFSAEFPKEGPSILRIQQVVRGDSAAYFCASYRGGTETQYFGPGTRLLVL.

The rearrangement joins TRBV30 to TRBJ1-3; D is uncertain. The CDR3 contains 13 residues. Looked up from germline, CDR1 is GTSNPN and CDR2 is SVGIG (reference sequence). Trimming removed 4 bases at V and 0 bases at J, with 7 bases between. CDR3 bases: TGTGCCTGGAACCGCGCCTCTGGAAACACCATATATTTT. Its translation is CAWNRASGNTIYF.

The chain employs TRBV6-1 and TRBJ2-7; D is ambiguous. CDR1 is MNHNS and CDR2 is SASEGT in the germline V gene. The CDR3 sequence is 12 residues long. V was shortened by 1 base and J by 1 base, with 2 bases between the two germline ends. The CDR3 region has the DNA TGTGCCAGCAGTGAAGGGTCCTACGAGCAGTACTTC. Translating gives CASSEGSYEQYF.

This clone was counted between two and nine times. The chain recombines TRBV7-9 with TRBJ2-1, with TRBD2 identical over 8 bases. Looked up from germline, CDR1 is SEHNR and CDR2 is FQNEAQ (reference sequence). V was pared by 6 bases and J by 2 bases, with 6 bases of the junction left unmatched. There are 15 residues in the CDR3. The CDR3 reads CASRRGLGTYNEQFF. CDR3 sequence (DNA): TGTGCCAGCAGGAGGGGACTAGGGACCTACAATGAGCAGTTCTTC.

This clone was counted between two and nine times. Other DNA sequences from this sample encode an identical CDR3 as well. The CDR3 region is CSVKATGGGTDTQYF. Written as DNA, the CDR3 is TGCAGCGTGAAGGCGACAGGGGGTGGCACAGATACGCAGTATTTT. V gene TRBV29-1 combines with J gene TRBJ2-3; 9 bases fit TRBD1. The CDR3 extends over 15 amino acids. The germline gives CDR1 SQVTM, CDR2 ANQGSEA. The ends lost 6 bases at V and 1 base at J; junction bases unmatched: 8.

The CDR3 region has the DNA TGTGCCTGGAGTATCGAACGGGGTGCTGGCTACACCTTC. This gives the protein CAWSIERGAGYTF. The chain has TRBV30 and TRBJ1-2, with D uncertain. V was cut by 2 bases and J by 7 bases, with 14 bases left in between. The CDR3 spans 13 residues. The germline CDR1 and CDR2 sequences are GTSNPN and SVGIG (reference sequence).

The rearrangement links TRBV29-1 to TRBJ2-1; the D gene is possibly TRBD1 (6 bases). Trimming took off 6 bases at V and 2 bases at J, with 17 bases between the two ends. Germline CDR1 SQVTM, CDR2 ANQGSEA. The CDR3 consists of 15 residues. The DNA for the CDR3 is TGCAGCGTGGCCCGGGACACACAAACCTACAATGAGCAGTTCTTC. This sequence encodes CSVARDTQTYNEQFF.

The chain employs TRBV13 and TRBJ2-5; TRBD2 matches 10 bases. J lost 5 bases, V lost 3 bases, and 15 bases had no gene match. The CDR3 loop spans 18 amino acids. Germline V CDR1 and CDR2: PRHDT, FYEKMQ (reference sequence). The DNA of the CDR3 is TGTGCCAGCAGCTTTCTGGCGGCTAGCGGGAGCAGGGGGGAGACCCAGTACTTC. Protein: CASSFLAASGSRGETQYF.

The chain recombines TRBV7-2 with TRBJ2-5, with 8 bases identical to TRBD1. This CDR3 spans 14 amino acids. Germline V gene sequence: CDR1 SGHTA, CDR2 FQGNSA. J lost 4 bases, V lost 2 bases, and 3 bases had no gene match. Here the CDR3 DNA reads TGTGCCAGCAGCTTAAGACAGGGGTCAGAGACCCAGTACTTC. It is translated as CASSLRQGSETQYF. Looking up the rest from reference TRBV7-2 and TRBJ2-5 gives the full variable domain: GAGVSQSPSNKVTEKGKDVELRCDPISGHTALYWYRQSLGQGLEFLIYFQGNSAPDKSGLPSDRFSAERTGGSVSTLTIQRTQQEDSAVYLCASSLRQGSETQYFGPGTRLLVL.

The gene calls are TRBV10-3 and TRBJ2-5; maybe TRBD1 (6 bases). Germline V gene data show CDR1 as ENHRY and CDR2 as SYGVKD. Trimming cost V 2 bases and J 5 bases, with 18 bases left between them. The CDR3 contains 16 residues. CDR3 residues: CAISEKTGRTLETQYF. As DNA, the CDR3 is TGTGCCATCAGTGAGAAGACAGGCCGTACCTTGGAGACCCAGTACTTC.

This clone has only a few counts. The rearrangement links TRBV29-1 to TRBJ2-3, with 11 positions matching TRBD2. Germline trimming cut 0 bases from V and 2 bases from J; bases unmatched to any gene: 4. The germline gives CDR1 SQVTM, CDR2 ANQGSEA. The CDR3 extends over 16 amino acids. DNA of the CDR3: TGCAGCGTTGAAGACCGACTAGCGGGAAACACAGATACGCAGTATTTT. Translating gives CSVEDRLAGNTDTQYF.

The sample holds a few counts of this clone. V and J are TRBV11-1 and TRBJ2-1; D call uncertain. The CDR3 covers 12 residues. CDR1 and CDR2 from the germline V gene are SGHAT and FQDESV (reference sequence). Trimming shortened V by 5 bases and J by 12 bases, and 14 bases separated the two germline ends. The CDR3 spells CASSPPERSQFF. CDR3 bases: TGTGCCAGCAGCCCCCCGGAGCGATCGCAGTTCTTC. Supplemented by reference TRBV11-1 and TRBJ2-1, the full variable domain reads EAEVAQSPRYKITEKSQAVAFWCDPISGHATLYWYRQILGQGPELLVQFQDESVVDDSQLPKDRFSAERLKGVDSTLKIQPAELGDSAMYLCASSPPERSQFFGPGTRLTVL.

This clone was counted between two and nine times. The CDR3 nucleotides are TGTGCCAGCAGCGTAGGACTAGCGGGAGGGTCAAACAATGAGCAGTTCTTC. Protein sequence: CASSVGLAGGSNNEQFF. The chain employs TRBV9 and TRBJ2-1; 14 positions agree with TRBD2. There are 17 residues in the CDR3. J gave up 5 bases and V 0 bases, and 4 bases lay outside the gene matches. Germline V gives CDR1 SGDLS, CDR2 YYNGEE.

The chain is built from TRBV7-9 and TRBJ2-5, with 8 bases matching TRBD2. The trim removed 1 base at V and 5 bases at J, leaving 6 bases unmatched. This CDR3 is 15 amino acids long. From germline, CDR1 is SEHNR and CDR2 FQNEAQ (reference sequence). For the CDR3, the DNA is TGTGCCAGCAGCTTAGTGAAAGCGGGAGCGGAGACCCAGTACTTC. Protein: CASSLVKAGAETQYF.

This clone was observed a few times. This chain uses TRBV15 with TRBJ2-2; D uncertain. Germline values: CDR1 LNHNV, CDR2 YYDKDF (reference sequence). CDR3 length equals 16 residues. The V and J ends lost 0 bases and 6 bases respectively, with 14 bases between them. The DNA for the CDR3 is TGTGCCACCAGCAGAGAAAGGGCAGGTGGAGCCGGGGAGCTGTTTTTT. Encoded protein: CATSRERAGGAGELFF. Using reference TRBV15 and TRBJ2-2 for the parts outside the CDR3, the full variable domain is DAMVIQNPRYQVTQFGKPVTLSCSQTLNHNVMYWYQQKSSQAPKLLFHYYDKDFNNEADTPDNFQSRRPNTSFCFLDIRSPGLGDTAMYLCATSRERAGGAGELFFGEGSRLTVL.

The chain uses TRBV7-9 and TRBJ2-3; D perhaps matches TRBD1 (6 bases). CDR1 is SEHNR, CDR2 FQNEAQ, per germline (reference sequence). This CDR3 has 15 residues. Deletions cut 2 bases from V and 1 base from J, with 10 bases between. The CDR3, as DNA: TGTGCCAGCAGCTTAACAGGGCTGGGCACAGATACGCAGTATTTT. This sequence encodes CASSLTGLGTDTQYF. Full variable domain (remainder filled in from reference TRBV7-9 and TRBJ2-3): DTGVSQNPRHKITKRGQNVTFRCDPISEHNRLYWYRQTLGQGPEFLTYFQNEAQLEKSRLLSDRFSAERPKGSFSTLEIQRTEQGDSAMYLCASSLTGLGTDTQYFGPGTRLTVL.

A few counts support this clone. V is TRBV5-4 and J is TRBJ2-1; D is unclear. Trimming pared 4 bases from V and 3 bases from J, leaving 14 bases between. This CDR3 is built from 15 residues. Germline assignment: CDR1 SGHNT and CDR2 YYREEE (reference sequence). The DNA for the CDR3 is TGTGCCAGCAGCCCTTCCATCAGCAGCTACAATGAGCAGTTCTTC. Translating gives CASSPSISSYNEQFF.

The gene calls are TRBV10-3 and TRBJ2-3; 7 positions match TRBD2. This CDR3 has 13 amino acids. CDR1 is ENHRY, CDR2 SYGVKD, per germline. Losses at the gene ends were 8 bases for V and 2 bases for J; bases not matched to a gene: 4. The DNA for the CDR3 is TGTGCCATCGTGCGGGAGAACACAGATACGCAGTATTTT. It yields the protein CAIVRENTDTQYF.

The chain employs TRBV13 and TRBJ2-7; 8 positions agree with TRBD1. Trimming took 2 bases from V and 0 from J; bases not matched to a gene: 3. The CDR3 has 15 amino acids. From germline, CDR1 is PRHDT and CDR2 FYEKMQ (reference sequence). CDR3: CASSLSGGPSYEQYF. CDR3 coding DNA: TGTGCCAGCAGCTTATCAGGGGGCCCCTCCTACGAGCAGTACTTC.

V gene TRBV2 combines with J gene TRBJ2-3; D possibly corresponds to TRBD1 (6 bases). Between the trimmed V and J ends, which lost 8 bases and 9 bases, there was a span of 12 bases. The length of the CDR3 is 11 residues. Germline assignment: CDR1 SNHLY and CDR2 FYNNEI. The CDR3 here is CASVRGFTQYF. The DNA for the CDR3 is TGTGCCAGCGTAAGGGGGTTCACGCAGTATTTT. The full variable domain, its missing parts supplied by reference TRBV2 and TRBJ2-3, is EPEVTQTPSHQVTQMGQEVILRCVPISNHLYFYWYRQILGQKVEFLVSFYNNEISEKSEIFDDQFSVERPDGSNFTLKIRSTKLEDSAMYFCASVRGFTQYFGPGTRLTVL.

This clone was picked up a small number of times. The chain is built from TRBV10-3 and TRBJ1-2; D ambiguous. Between the trimmed V and J ends, which lost 6 bases and 4 bases, there was a span of 9 bases. There are 12 residues in the CDR3. The germline CDR1 and CDR2 sequences are ENHRY and SYGVKD. This CDR3 reads CAISMSAYGYTF. The DNA for the CDR3 is TGTGCCATCAGCATGTCGGCCTATGGCTACACCTTC.

The J gene is TRBJ1-2, the V gene TRBV2; the match to TRBD1 covers 7 bases. The germline V gene encodes CDR1 SNHLY and CDR2 FYNNEI. The CDR3 length is 15 residues. V lost 2 bases and J lost 2; bases outside the gene matches: 5. Written as DNA, the CDR3 is TGTGCCAGCAGTGAATACAGGGGTGAGAACTATGGCTACACCTTC. It specifies CASSEYRGENYGYTF. Using reference TRBV2 and TRBJ1-2 for the parts outside the CDR3, the full variable domain is EPEVTQTPSHQVTQMGQEVILRCVPISNHLYFYWYRQILGQKVEFLVSFYNNEISEKSEIFDDQFSVERPDGSNFTLKIRSTKLEDSAMYFCASSEYRGENYGYTFGSGTRLTVV.

The chain recombines TRBV25-1 with TRBJ2-3; 8 nucleotides agree with TRBD2. The junction had 1 base not matched to a gene; V was cut back by 3 bases and J by 2 bases. The CDR3 runs to 14 residues. CDR1 and CDR2 (germline): MGHDK, SYGVNS. In DNA form, the CDR3 reads TGTGCCAGCAGTGATAGCGGGGACACAGATACGCAGTATTTT. Its translation: CASSDSGDTDTQYF.